What follows are 18 T cell receptor beta chains derived from one specimen sequenced in a study of cytomegalovirus exposure and HLA in healthy donors. The study ran its PCR with 60 Vbeta and 13 Jbeta primers. Clones were sequenced by immunoSEQ multiplex PCR, and TCRdb holds only the in-frame ones, with some missing. The profile covers 50,000 to 60,000 clones, with roughly 80% appearing a single time and 2.5% to 3% taken by the ten largest. The specimen sequenced was PBMCs. These receptors came from a woman in her forties in good health and CMV-seropositive.

The V call is TRBV19, the J call TRBJ1-6, with a tentative D call TRBD1 (5 bases). Trimming removed 5 bases at V and 10 bases at J, with 15 bases between. The CDR3 extends over 14 amino acids. CDR1 and CDR2 (germline): LNHDA, SQIVND (reference sequence). CDR3 residues: CASSAQGGGSPLHF. CDR3 bases: TGTGCCAGTAGTGCGCAGGGAGGAGGCTCACCCCTCCACTTT. The full variable domain, with the rest looked up from reference TRBV19 and TRBJ1-6, is DGGITQSPKYLFRKEGQNVTLSCEQNLNHDAMYWYRQDPGQGLRLIYYSQIVNDFQKGDIAEGYSVSREKKESFPLTVTSAQKNPTAFYLCASSAQGGGSPLHFGNGTRLTVT.

In its sample, this clone was seen once. This rearrangement joins TRBV2 to TRBJ2-3; 12 positions match TRBD2. In germline, CDR1 is SNHLY, CDR2 FYNNEI. The CDR3 totals 16 residues. With 6 bases clipped from V and 3 bases from J, the junction kept 7 bases outside the gene matches. CDR3 region: CASSAGLAGITDTQYF. The DNA of the CDR3 is TGTGCCAGCAGCGCCGGACTAGCGGGAATAACAGATACGCAGTATTTT.

This clone was detected only a few times. V gene TRBV10-2 combines with J gene TRBJ1-3, with D unclear. The CDR3 covers 17 residues. CDR1 and CDR2 from the germline V gene are WSHSY and SAAADI. V was trimmed by 5 bases and J by 4 bases, leaving 21 bases between them. In nucleotides, the CDR3 is TGCGCCAGCAGTCTGCCGGAGGCCGACATTGCGGGAAACACCATATATTTT. Translated, it gives CASSLPEADIAGNTIYF.

The chain carries TRBV10-3 and TRBJ1-1; D gene uncertain. Between the trimmed V and J ends, which lost 6 bases and 1 base, there was a span of 9 bases. From germline, CDR1 is ENHRY and CDR2 SYGVKD. The CDR3 length is 13 residues. For the CDR3, the DNA is TGTGCCATCAGAAAGGAGCCGAACACTGAAGCTTTCTTT. Its translation: CAIRKEPNTEAFF.

In DNA form, the CDR3 reads TGTGCCTGGAGCGTCGGGGTTTACGAGCAGTACTTC. Translated: CAWSVGVYEQYF. The chain couples TRBV30 to TRBJ2-7, with D maybe TRBD2 (5 bases). Germline CDR1 is GTSNPN and CDR2 is SVGIG (reference sequence). CDR3 length equals 12 residues. The ends were cut back, 3 bases at V and 4 bases at J, with 10 bases in the middle. Full variable domain (remainder filled in from reference TRBV30 and TRBJ2-7): SQTIHQWPATLVQPVGSPLSLECTVEGTSNPNLYWYRQAAGRGLQLLFYSVGIGQISSEVPQNLSASRPQDRQFILSSKKLLLSDSGFYLCAWSVGVYEQYFGPGTRLTVT.

The chain has TRBV5-4 and TRBJ2-5; 16 positions match TRBD2. The germline V gene has CDR1 SGHNT and CDR2 YYREEE (reference sequence). This CDR3 spans 17 amino acids. Trimming at V came to 4 bases and at J to 1 base, leaving 4 bases not matched to a gene. The CDR3 coding sequence is TGTGCCAGCAGCCGGGGACTAGCGGGGGGGATCCAAGAGACCCAGTACTTC. Amino acids: CASSRGLAGGIQETQYF.

V gene TRBV11-2 combines with J gene TRBJ1-1; TRBD1 aligns across 7 bases. The junction had 6 bases not matched to a gene; V was cut back by 5 bases and J by 3 bases. The CDR3 consists of 14 residues. Looked up from germline, CDR1 is SGHAT and CDR2 is FQNNGV. CDR3 protein: CASSLTDRDTEAFF. As DNA, the CDR3 is TGTGCCAGCAGCCTCACCGACAGGGACACTGAAGCTTTCTTT.

This chain uses TRBV5-4 with TRBJ2-2; maybe TRBD2 (7 bases). The ends were cut back, 4 bases at V and 7 bases at J, with 17 bases in the middle. CDR1 is SGHNT, CDR2 YYREEE, per germline (reference sequence). This CDR3 has 15 amino acids. CDR3 region: CASSPGGGRNGELFF. For the CDR3, the DNA is TGTGCCAGCAGCCCTGGGGGGGGGCGTAACGGGGAGCTGTTTTTT.

The V call is TRBV14, the J call TRBJ2-7, with D possibly TRBD2 on 5 matching bases. Looked up from germline, CDR1 is SGHDN and CDR2 is FVKESK. The CDR3 loop spans 17 amino acids. V was shortened by 4 bases and J by 2 bases, with 21 bases between the two germline ends. CDR3 region: CASSPRRGRTSAYEQYF. In DNA, the CDR3 is TGTGCCAGCAGCCCACGTCGGGGTCGGACCTCTGCCTACGAGCAGTACTTC.

V is TRBV7-2 and J is TRBJ2-7; D not resolved. V gave up 6 bases and J gave up 4 bases, with 19 bases separating them. Per germline, CDR1 SGHTA and CDR2 FQGNSA. The CDR3 is made up of 15 amino acids. The CDR3 region is CASRSSAHYLYEQYF. The CDR3 DNA sequence: TGTGCCAGCAGGAGCAGTGCGCACTACCTTTACGAGCAGTACTTC.

The chain uses TRBV10-1 and TRBJ1-2; 7 bases map to TRBD1. The CDR3 contains 14 residues. Germline V gene sequence: CDR1 WNHNN, CDR2 SYGVQD (reference sequence). Germline trimming cut 9 bases from V and 2 bases from J; bases unmatched to any gene: 9. CDR3: CARTDPGQNYGYTF. The CDR3 nucleotides read TGCGCCAGAACTGATCCGGGACAGAACTATGGCTACACCTTC.

The chain has TRBV30 and TRBJ1-4; D is perhaps TRBD1 (6 bases). Germline V gives CDR1 GTSNPN, CDR2 SVGIG (reference sequence). V was clipped by 2 bases and J by 13 bases, with 23 bases between them. The CDR3 is 15 residues long. The CDR3: CAWSPTGTPNSRLFF. The CDR3 nucleotides read TGTGCCTGGAGTCCTACAGGGACCCCAAATAGCAGACTGTTTTTT. Full variable domain (outside the CDR3, taken from reference TRBV30 and TRBJ1-4): SQTIHQWPATLVQPVGSPLSLECTVEGTSNPNLYWYRQAAGRGLQLLFYSVGIGQISSEVPQNLSASRPQDRQFILSSKKLLLSDSGFYLCAWSPTGTPNSRLFFGSGTQLSVL.

The gene calls are TRBV28 and TRBJ2-2, with 7 bases identical to TRBD1. CDR3 length: 17 residues. The V and J ends lost 4 bases and 2 bases, in that order; junction bases with no gene match: 10. Per germline, CDR1 MDHEN and CDR2 SYDVKM. CDR3 sequence: CASSSPRGTDNTGELFF. The CDR3 bases are TGTGCCAGCAGTTCCCCCCGTGGGACAGATAACACCGGGGAGCTGTTTTTT.

This clone was counted only a few times. The chain links TRBV19 to TRBJ1-6; D unresolved. CDR1 is LNHDA, CDR2 SQIVND, per germline (reference sequence). Trimming shortened V by 3 bases and J by 9 bases, and 12 bases separated the two germline ends. This CDR3 is built from 14 residues. For the CDR3, the DNA is TGTGCCAGTAGTATTGCGGGGTCGGGTTCACCCCTCCACTTT. It specifies CASSIAGSGSPLHF.

This chain joins TRBV28 and TRBJ1-1; D is unclear. Trimming took 7 bases from V and 7 from J, leaving 19 bases between them. The CDR3 sequence is 14 residues long. Germline loops: CDR1 MDHEN, CDR2 SYDVKM. The CDR3: CASTDYTGVGEAFF. CDR3 DNA sequence: TGTGCCAGCACTGATTATACCGGGGTGGGTGAAGCTTTCTTT.

The chain links TRBV7-2 to TRBJ2-3; unclear D gene. This CDR3 is built from 15 residues. Between the trimmed V and J ends, which lost 3 bases and 2 bases, there was a span of 12 bases. Germline assignment: CDR1 SGHTA and CDR2 FQGNSA. The CDR3 bases are TGTGCCAGCAGCTTTTCTACTCAGGTCACAGATACGCAGTATTTT. This gives the protein CASSFSTQVTDTQYF.

CDR3: CASSSRPVRDTEAFF. The CDR3 bases are TGTGCCAGCAGCTCCCGACCGGTCAGGGACACTGAAGCTTTCTTT. This chain links TRBV6-1 with TRBJ1-1; D might be TRBD1 (5 bases). This CDR3 has 15 amino acids. Germline lookup yields CDR1 MNHNS and CDR2 SASEGT. The V end lost 6 bases, the J end lost 3 bases, and 17 bases lay between the germline ends.

This clone was seen more than once but under ten times. The chain carries TRBV6-6 and TRBJ2-5, with unresolved D. V lost 2 bases and J 5 bases, leaving 6 bases between the germline ends. Germline V gene sequence: CDR1 MNHNY, CDR2 SVGAGI (reference sequence). The CDR3 is made up of 12 amino acids. The CDR3 nucleotides read TGTGCCAGCAGTTACCAGATGGAGACCCAGTACTTC. Translation: CASSYQMETQYF.